This entry features one T cell receptor beta chain sequence. Its antigen is unknown. CDR1 is MDHEN and CDR2 is SYDVKM in the germline V gene. The V and J ends lost 10 bases and 3 bases respectively, with 19 bases between them. The CDR3 extends over 15 amino acids. The data originate from a study of T cell repertoires in cytomegalovirus infection. For the study at large: A matching HLA type, together with CMV infection, was signaled by public TCR beta signatures. General study findings and limits: Based on cumulative public TCR beta family frequency, carriers of CMV plus the relevant HLA were identified. Ex vivo, HLA-C-restricted CMV-specific TCR beta clonotypes prevailed over the rest of the response.

MiXCR, run by TCRdb on the reads, gives a single entry per CDR3 protein. The sample gives hundreds of thousands of distinct CDR3 sequences, 15% to 20% of which show up once; around 12% is in the top ten. The rearrangement joins TRBV28 to TRBJ1-5; tentative D call: TRBD1 (5 bases). What was sequenced was PBMCs. The TCR comes from a human donor in good health (CMV status not recorded). Some clones in this sample may be carry-over from other donors' samples. The CDR3 DNA follows: TGTGCCACCAAAAGAGATCACAGGTACAATCAGCCCCAGCATTTT. This gives the protein CATKRDHRYNQPQHF.